This T cell receptor (beta chain) was profiled in a study of cytomegalovirus exposure and HLA in healthy donors. Whole-study findings and limits: In an earlier analysis, about 87% or about 30%: the productive usage of most TCR beta V segments.

The V gene lost 8 bases and the J gene lost 4 bases, with 14 bases spanning the gap. The CDR3 consists of 13 residues. Per germline, CDR1 MNHEY and CDR2 SMNVEV (reference sequence). Primers included in the PCR were 60 Vbeta and 13 Jbeta primers. The repertoire was sequenced with immunoSEQ multiplex PCR; TCRdb's copy has only in-frame clones and lacks some. The record lists around 52,000 clones, of which the ten most abundant hold about 25%. Comment on this clone: What it recognizes is unknown.

This rearrangement joins TRBV27 to TRBJ1-2; D gene unclear. Sample: PBMCs. This sequence was found in a man aged 35 to 55 in good health and CMV-seropositive. CDR3 nucleotide sequence: TGTGCCAGCGGTAGACATTTCACCTATGGCTACACCTTC. The encoded protein is CASGRHFTYGYTF.